Below are 2 T cell receptor beta chains sequenced from a single sample in a study of control samples from healthy donors and cancer patients. Only in-frame clones appear in the TCRdb table, and some are missing; sequencing was by immunoSEQ multiplex PCR. The data hold about 97,000 clones, with around 89% observed a single time. The material sequenced was blood. The receptors originated from a man aged 30-40 years in good health.

J is TRBJ2-2 and V is TRBV7-6; 8 nucleotides agree with TRBD2. Losses at the gene ends were 7 bases for V and 0 bases for J; bases not matched to a gene: 4. This CDR3 has 15 amino acids. From germline, CDR1 is SGHVS and CDR2 FNYEAQ. The CDR3 sequence: CASTQTSANTGELFF. The CDR3 DNA reads TGTGCCAGCACCCAGACTAGCGCGAACACCGGGGAGCTGTTTTTT.

The chain joins TRBV5-1 to TRBJ2-7, with 8 bases matching TRBD1. Per the germline V gene, CDR1 is SGHRS and CDR2 is YFSETQ. CDR3 length: 15 amino acids. Losses at the gene ends were 4 bases for V and 2 bases for J; bases not matched to a gene: 8. CDR3 DNA: TGCGCCAGCAGCATTGGACAGGGCCAGACCTACGAGCAGTACGTC. Its translation is CASSIGQGQTYEQYV.